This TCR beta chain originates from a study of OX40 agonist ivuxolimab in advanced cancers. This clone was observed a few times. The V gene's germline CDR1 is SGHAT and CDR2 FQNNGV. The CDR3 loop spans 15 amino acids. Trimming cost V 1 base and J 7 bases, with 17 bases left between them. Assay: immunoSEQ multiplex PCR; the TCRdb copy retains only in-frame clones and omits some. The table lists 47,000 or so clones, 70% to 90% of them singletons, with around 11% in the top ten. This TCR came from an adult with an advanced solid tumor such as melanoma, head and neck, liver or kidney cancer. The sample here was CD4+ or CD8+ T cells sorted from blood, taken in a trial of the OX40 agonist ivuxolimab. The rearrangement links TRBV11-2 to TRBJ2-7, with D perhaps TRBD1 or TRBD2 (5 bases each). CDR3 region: CASSLVVGVNREQYF. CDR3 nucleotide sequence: TGTGCCAGCAGCTTAGTGGTGGGGGTAAATAGGGAGCAGTACTTC.